This TCR beta chain is from a study of glioma-infiltrating T cells. This clonotype was counted ten times or more. Its antigen is undetermined. Study-wide results and caveats: Gliomas, especially low-grade, showed above-expected tissue-blood divergence; non-neoplastic patients showed below.

Using RNA template, CDR3s of TCR alpha and beta were amplified with iRepertoire arm-PCR. TCRdb fed the multiplex PCR reads into MiXCR, producing one record per CDR3 protein. The sample has tens of thousands of distinct CDR3 sequences, approximately 42% seen once. The clonotype originates from a human donor with low-grade glioma or glioblastoma, undergoing nonglioma brain surgery, or in good health (not recorded which). Specimen: glioma tissue, nonneoplastic brain tissue, or PBMCs (not recorded which).

Here the CDR3 reads CSAQEASHRNEQFF. CDR3 nucleotides: TGCAGTGCCCAGGAGGCTAGCCATAGGAATGAGCAGTTCTTC. The chain is built from TRBV20-1 and TRBJ2-1; the D gene is possibly TRBD2 (5 bases). Between the trimmed V and J ends, which lost 6 bases and 7 bases, there was a span of 19 bases. This CDR3 contains 14 residues. Germline V gene data show CDR1 as DFQATT and CDR2 as SNEGSKA (reference sequence).